Sequencing of this TCR beta chain was carried out in a study of T-cell memory formation after mild COVID-19. Study-wide findings and caveats: That cross-reactive memory joined was suggested by some responding clones appearing in pre-infection memory. Day 15 to 85 contractors were CD4/CD8 balanced; later expanders leaned CD4+. Clonal second-wave expansions that peaked on day 37 had unconfirmed SARS-CoV-2 specificity.

In germline, CDR1 is SGHKS, CDR2 YYEKEE (reference sequence). Trimming left V 0 bases short and J 6 bases short, with 9 bases between. This CDR3 has 13 amino acids. Using constant-segment primers, 5'RACE produced TCR alpha and TCR beta cDNA libraries carrying sample barcodes and UMIs. One entry per CDR3 protein results from TCRdb running MiXCR on the 5' RACE reads. The repertoire holds about 4,300 distinct CDR3 sequences, with 16% as singletons. Points on this clonotype: Its antigen remains unidentified.

The sequence was obtained from an adult who had mild COVID-19 (a few samples of this study predate the infection). Cell type and time point are not known. This chain links TRBV5-5 with TRBJ2-5; no clear D. Sequenced input: PBMCs or a T cell subset sorted from them (not recorded which). CDR3 DNA: TGTGCCAGCAGCTTGGGCAGCTGGCAGACCCAGTACTTC. Its protein is CASSLGSWQTQYF.